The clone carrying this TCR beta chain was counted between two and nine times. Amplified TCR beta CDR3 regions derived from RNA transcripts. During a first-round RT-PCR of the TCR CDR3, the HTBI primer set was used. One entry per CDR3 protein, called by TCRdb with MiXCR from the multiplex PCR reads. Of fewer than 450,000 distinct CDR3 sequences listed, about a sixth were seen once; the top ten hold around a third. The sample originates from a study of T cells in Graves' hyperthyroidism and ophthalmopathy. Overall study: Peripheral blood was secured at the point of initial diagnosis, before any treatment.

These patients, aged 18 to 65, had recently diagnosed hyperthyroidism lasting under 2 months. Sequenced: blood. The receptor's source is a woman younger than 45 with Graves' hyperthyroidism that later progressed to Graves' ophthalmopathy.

The CDR3 DNA sequence: TGTGCCAGCAGTTATGAGACGGGGGCCTACGAGCAGTACTTC. Its translation is CASSYETGAYEQYF. The V gene is TRBV6-5, the J gene TRBJ2-7, with D maybe TRBD2 (6 bases). The V end was cut by 3 bases, the J end by 2 bases, with 11 bases between. Germline values: CDR1 MNHEY, CDR2 SVGAGI. This CDR3 has 14 residues.